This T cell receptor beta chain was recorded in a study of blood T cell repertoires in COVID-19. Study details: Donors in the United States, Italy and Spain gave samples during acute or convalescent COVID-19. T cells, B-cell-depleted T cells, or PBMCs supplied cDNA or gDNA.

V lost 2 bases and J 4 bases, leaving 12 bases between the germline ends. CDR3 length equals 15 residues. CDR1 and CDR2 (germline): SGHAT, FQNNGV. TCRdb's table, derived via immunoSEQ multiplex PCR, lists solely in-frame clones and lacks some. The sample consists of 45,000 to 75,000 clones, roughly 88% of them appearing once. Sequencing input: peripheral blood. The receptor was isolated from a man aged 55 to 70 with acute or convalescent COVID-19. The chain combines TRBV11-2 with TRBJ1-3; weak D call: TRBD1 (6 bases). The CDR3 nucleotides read TGTGCCAGCAGCTTACCGGGGACACGGGGAAACACCATATATTTT. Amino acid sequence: CASSLPGTRGNTIYF.